The clone carrying this T cell receptor beta chain was counted at least ten times. Its specificity is not known. These data are taken from a study of T-cell memory formation after mild COVID-19. Study summary: Largely donor-specific TCR clusters were found.

Study results and caveats: Within pre-infection memory, some responding clones were found, suggesting cross-reactive memory joined.

The CDR3 is made up of 20 amino acids. The ends were cut back, 0 bases at V and 8 bases at J, with 29 bases in the middle. Germline V lookup: CDR1 SGDLS, CDR2 YYNGEE. TCRdb re-called the 5' RACE reads through MiXCR, storing one row per CDR3 protein. The sample has around 140,000 distinct CDR3 sequences, approximately 5.7% seen once. The sequence derives from an adult woman who had mild COVID-19 (a few samples of this study predate the infection). Cell type and time point are not known. The chain is built from TRBV9 and TRBJ1-4, with D maybe TRBD1 (5 bases). The sample comprised PBMCs or a T cell subset sorted from them (not recorded which). This CDR3 reads CASSVGSFDSTVASGEKLFF. In DNA form, the CDR3 reads TGTGCCAGCAGCGTAGGGAGCTTTGACAGTACCGTGGCGTCGGGGGAAAAACTGTTTTTT.